This entry describes one T cell receptor beta chain. Its antigen is unidentified. Generated by immunoSEQ multiplex PCR, the TCRdb table keeps only in-frame clones and is missing some. The data contain 110,000 to 150,000 clones, about 95% of them singletons. Germline V CDR1 and CDR2: MNHEY, SMNVEV (reference sequence). The length of the CDR3 is 14 residues. The V gene lost 6 bases and the J gene lost 9 bases, with 18 bases spanning the gap. The data were taken from a study of cytomegalovirus exposure and HLA in healthy donors. Whole-study context: A subsequent analysis reported that the roughly 120 validation repertoires were produced on the same platform that had also been used for the 666 first-cohort repertoires.

Findings and caveats of the study: Confirmation in vitro established that a few CMV-associated chains were specific for CMV antigens. The majority of TCR sequences were rare, yet some public TCRs appeared in many donors.

The donors were members of the roughly 120-subject validation cohort (separate from the 666-subject first cohort). This receptor was taken from a man younger than 35 in good health and CMV-seropositive. The chain carries TRBV27 and TRBJ2-1, with D possibly TRBD2 on 7 matching bases. Material: PBMCs. The CDR3 region is CASRTRGGSREQFF. CDR3 DNA: TGTGCCAGCAGAACAAGGGGGGGTTCGCGTGAGCAGTTCTTC.